The clone carrying this T cell receptor beta chain was seen many times. Its target is not known. The sample originates from a study of identical twins. V gave up 7 bases and J gave up 5 bases, with 20 bases separating them. CDR1 MGHRA and CDR2 YSYEKL come from the germline V gene. The CDR3 covers 15 residues. Study results and limitations: Fewer insertions characterized abundant cord blood beta clonotypes, whereas memory repertoires showed none.

Via MiXCR, TCRdb re-called the 5' RACE reads, giving one row per CDR3 protein. The table lists 300,000 to 400,000 distinct CDR3 sequences, 9% to 15% of them singletons. These same data were also listed under a study on yellow fever vaccine responses in identical twins. That paper notes: As reported, the vaccine T cell response of twins seemed partly convergent and partly personalized.

The TCR was taken from a woman younger than 35 in good health. The V call is TRBV4-1, the J call TRBJ1-1; weak D call: TRBD1 (5 bases). Material: CD8+ T cells sorted from blood. The CDR3 nucleotides read TGCGCCAGCAAGGAGGCAGGGAAAGGCGGAACTGAAGCTTTCTTT. Translation: CASKEAGKGGTEAFF.